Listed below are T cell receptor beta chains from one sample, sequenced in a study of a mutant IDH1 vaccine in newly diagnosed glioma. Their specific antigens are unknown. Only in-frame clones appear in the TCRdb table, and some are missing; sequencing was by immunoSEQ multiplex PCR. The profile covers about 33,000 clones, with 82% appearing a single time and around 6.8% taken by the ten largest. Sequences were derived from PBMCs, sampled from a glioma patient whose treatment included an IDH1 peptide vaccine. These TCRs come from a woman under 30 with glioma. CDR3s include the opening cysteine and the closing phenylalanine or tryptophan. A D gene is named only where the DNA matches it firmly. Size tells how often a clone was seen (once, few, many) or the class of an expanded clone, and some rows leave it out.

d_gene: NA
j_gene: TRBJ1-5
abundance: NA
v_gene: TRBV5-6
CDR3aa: CASSLSVDSYSNQPQHF
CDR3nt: TGTGCCAGCAGCTTGTCTGTGGACAGCTATAGCAATCAGCCCCAGCATTTT

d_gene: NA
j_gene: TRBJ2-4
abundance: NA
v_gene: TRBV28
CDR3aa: CASSLAGRDIQYF
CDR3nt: TGTGCCAGCAGTTTAGCAGGACGGGACATTCAGTACTTC

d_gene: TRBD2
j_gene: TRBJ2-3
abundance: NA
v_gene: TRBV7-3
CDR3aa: CASRMGLAGGHSKNTQYF
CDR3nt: TGTGCCAGCAGAATGGGACTAGCGGGAGGCCACTCTAAGAATACGCAGTATTTT

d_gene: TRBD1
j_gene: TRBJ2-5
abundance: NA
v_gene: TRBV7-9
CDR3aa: CASSLGTGSETQYF
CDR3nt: TGTGCCAGCAGCCTCGGGACAGGGAGCGAGACCCAGTACTTC

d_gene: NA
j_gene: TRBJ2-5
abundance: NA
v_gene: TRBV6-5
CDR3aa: CASRVTRQETQYF
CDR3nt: TGTGCCAGCAGGGTGACTAGACAAGAGACCCAGTACTTC

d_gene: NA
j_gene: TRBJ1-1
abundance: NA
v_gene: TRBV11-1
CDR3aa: CASSPELNTEAFF
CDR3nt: TGTGCCAGCAGCCCAGAACTGAACACTGAAGCTTTCTTT

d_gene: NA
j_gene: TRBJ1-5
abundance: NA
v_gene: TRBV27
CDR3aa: CASSLNSGSQPQHF
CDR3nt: TGTGCCAGCAGCCTTAACAGCGGATCTCAGCCCCAGCATTTT

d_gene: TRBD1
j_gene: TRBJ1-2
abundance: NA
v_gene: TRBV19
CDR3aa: CASSRQTGVRGYTF
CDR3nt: TGTGCCAGTAGTAGACAAACAGGGGTACGTGGCTACACCTTC

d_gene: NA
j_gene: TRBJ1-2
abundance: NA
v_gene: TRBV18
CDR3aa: CASSPPSGNYGYTF
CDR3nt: TGTGCCAGCTCACCACCGTCAGGGAACTATGGCTACACCTTC

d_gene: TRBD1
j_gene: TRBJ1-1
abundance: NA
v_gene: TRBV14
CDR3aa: CASMSPRDRGNTEAFF
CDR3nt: TGTGCCAGCATGAGTCCGCGGGACAGGGGAAACACTGAAGCTTTCTTT

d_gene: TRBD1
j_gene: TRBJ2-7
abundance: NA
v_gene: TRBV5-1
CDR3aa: CASSWGTGDTGEQYF
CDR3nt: TGCGCCAGCAGCTGGGGGACAGGCGACACGGGGGAGCAGTACTTC

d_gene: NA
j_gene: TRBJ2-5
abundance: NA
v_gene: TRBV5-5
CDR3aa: CASSLLGAPGETQYF
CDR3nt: TGTGCCAGCAGCTTGTTAGGGGCTCCTGGCGAGACCCAGTACTTC

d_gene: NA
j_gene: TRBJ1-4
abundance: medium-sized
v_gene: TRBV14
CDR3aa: CASSQGTWGKLFF
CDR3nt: TGTGCCAGCAGCCAGGGGACATGGGGAAAACTGTTTTTT

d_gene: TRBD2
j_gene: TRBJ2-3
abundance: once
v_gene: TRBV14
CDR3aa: CASSLGLARDTQYF
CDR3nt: TGTGCCAGCAGCCTGGGACTAGCGAGGGATACGCAGTATTTT

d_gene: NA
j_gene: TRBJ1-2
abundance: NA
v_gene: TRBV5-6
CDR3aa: CASSLTGPNYGYTF
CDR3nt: TGTGCCAGCAGTTTGACAGGCCCTAACTATGGCTACACCTTC

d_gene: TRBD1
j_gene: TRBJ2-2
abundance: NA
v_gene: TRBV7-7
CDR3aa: CASSQGQGAGELFF
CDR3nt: TGTGCTAGCAGCCAGGGACAGGGAGCCGGGGAGCTGTTTTTT

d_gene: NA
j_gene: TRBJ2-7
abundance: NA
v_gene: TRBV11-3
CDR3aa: CASSLSSYEQYF
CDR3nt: TGTGCCAGCAGCCTCAGCTCCTACGAGCAGTACTTC

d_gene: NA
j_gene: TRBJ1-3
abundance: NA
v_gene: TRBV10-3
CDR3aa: CAINQGPGSGNTIYF
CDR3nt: TGTGCCATTAATCAGGGACCCGGCTCTGGAAACACCATATATTTT

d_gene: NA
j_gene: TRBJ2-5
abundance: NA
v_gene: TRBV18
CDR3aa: CASSLDRETQYF
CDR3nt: TGTGCCAGCTCACTTGACAGAGAGACCCAGTACTTC

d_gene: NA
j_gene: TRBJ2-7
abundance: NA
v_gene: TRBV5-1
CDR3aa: CASSLEGPKSEQYF
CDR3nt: TGCGCCAGCAGCTTGGAGGGACCTAAAAGCGAGCAGTACTTC

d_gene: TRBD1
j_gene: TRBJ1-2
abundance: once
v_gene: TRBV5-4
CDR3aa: CASSDGTGASSYTF
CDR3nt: TGTGCCAGCAGCGACGGGACAGGCGCCTCTAGCTACACCTTC

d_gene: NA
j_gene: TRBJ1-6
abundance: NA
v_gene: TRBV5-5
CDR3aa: CASSLVVQGLNSPLHF
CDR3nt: TGTGCCAGCAGCTTGGTGGTACAGGGCTTGAATTCACCCCTCCACTTT